Listed here are 27 T cell receptor beta chains from one sample, sequenced in a study of T-cell reconstitution after alpha-beta-depleted transplantation in children listed by TCRdb under 2016. Libraries were constructed by PCR. Sequenced using an Illumina HiSeq 2500. TCR library preparation used molecular barcoding, with unique molecular identifiers applied to normalize quantification of the TCRbeta repertoire. Through fastp at Q25 and MiXCR, TCRdb rebuilt clones from the public reads, retaining in-frame beta chains. Rows merge per CDR3 protein into single entries with the most common DNA and genes. The sample table lists some 550,000 distinct CDR3 sequences, 20% to 25% of them with a count of one. 13% to 15% of the sample is in the top ten clones. The sample's treatment or condition, from its label and the paper: allogeneic hematopoietic cell transplantation with graft depleted of TCRalphabeta T cells and CD19 B cells.

Sample: PBMCs, mostly from graft donor cells, taken 360 days after TCRalphabeta/CD19-depleted stem cell transplant. The source is a boy less than two years old who had a stem cell transplant for acute myeloid leukemia, so the T cells may come from the graft donor.

V gene TRBV11-2 combines with J gene TRBJ1-1, with 7 bases matching TRBD1. Looked up from germline, CDR1 is SGHAT and CDR2 is FQNNGV. This CDR3 region has 17 residues. After removal of 1 base from V and 0 bases from J, the junction contained 8 bases not matched to a gene. CDR3 sequence (DNA): TGTGCCAGCAGCTTAGGACAGGACAGGCCCCTGAACACTGAAGCTTTCTTT. This codes for CASSLGQDRPLNTEAFF.

The DNA of the CDR3 is TGTGCCAGCGGCTGGACAGTGGGCACTGAAGCTTTCTTT. It yields the protein CASGWTVGTEAFF. The chain recombines TRBV7-9 with TRBJ1-1; possible D gene TRBD1, 6 bases. The CDR3 totals 13 residues. The germline V gene encodes CDR1 SEHNR and CDR2 FQNEAQ (reference sequence). With 8 bases removed from V and 4 bases from J, the gap between germline ends came to 14 bases.

Ten or more counts support this clonotype. This rearrangement joins TRBV12-3 or TRBV12-4 to TRBJ2-3; D gene uncertain. Trimming took 2 bases from V and 1 from J, leaving 13 bases between them. The CDR3 is 16 amino acids. CDR3 amino acids: CASSLFWAPGTDTQYF. The CDR3 nucleotides are TGTGCCAGCAGTTTATTTTGGGCCCCTGGCACAGATACGCAGTATTTT.

This clonotype was seen a handful of times. The chain combines TRBV7-7 with TRBJ2-1, with D tentatively TRBD1 (6 bases). CDR3 length: 13 residues. V lost 4 bases and J 5 bases, leaving 9 bases between the germline ends. Per the germline V gene, CDR1 is SSHAT and CDR2 is FNYEAQ (reference sequence). The CDR3 sequence is CASSSTGNNEQFF. Here the CDR3 DNA reads TGTGCCAGCAGCTCAACAGGGAACAATGAGCAGTTCTTC.

This clonotype was picked up many times. This chain uses TRBV12-3 or TRBV12-4 with TRBJ2-5; 7 bases agree with TRBD2. The CDR3 runs to 13 residues. V gave up 6 bases and J gave up 5 bases; unmatched junction bases: 6. The DNA for the CDR3 is TGTGCCAGCAGCGCGACTAGCTGGGAGACCCAGTACTTC. It translates to CASSATSWETQYF.

The rearrangement links TRBV20-1 to TRBJ2-3; D is undetermined. The CDR3 has 14 amino acids. Per germline, CDR1 DFQATT and CDR2 SNEGSKA (reference sequence). V dropped 7 bases and J dropped 0 bases, with 14 bases sitting between them. CDR3 nucleotides: TGCAGTGTCCCCTGGATGGGGAGCACAGATACGCAGTATTTT. This sequence encodes CSVPWMGSTDTQYF.

The J gene is TRBJ1-4, the V gene TRBV29-1; no clear D gene. From germline, CDR1 is SQVTM and CDR2 ANQGSEA. This CDR3 is 14 amino acids long. Trimming took off 0 bases at V and 7 bases at J, with 12 bases between the two ends. In nucleotides, the CDR3 is TGCAGCGTTGAAGATGAAAGGGTCGGTGAAAAACTGTTTTTT. Its translation: CSVEDERVGEKLFF.

This clonotype has a handful of counts. The rearrangement uses TRBV6-5 and TRBJ1-3; TRBD1 is a possible D gene (5 bases). The V gene lost 2 bases and the J gene lost 4 bases, with 9 bases spanning the gap. This CDR3 comprises 14 residues. The V gene's germline CDR1 is MNHEY and CDR2 SVGAGI. The CDR3 DNA is TGTGCCAGCAGTTACGCCAGGGCGGGAAACACCATATATTTT. It encodes CASSYARAGNTIYF.

This clonotype showed up many times. The chain employs TRBV10-1 and TRBJ2-5, with D uncertain. V shed 1 base and J shed 2 bases, with 5 bases lying between them. The CDR3 is 13 amino acids. Per germline, CDR1 WNHNN and CDR2 SYGVQD (reference sequence). DNA for the CDR3: TGCGCCAGCAGTGAGTGGCCTCAAGAGACCCAGTACTTC. Translated: CASSEWPQETQYF.

This chain connects TRBV6-1 to TRBJ2-1; TRBD2 matches 8 bases. CDR1 and CDR2 (germline): MNHNS, SASEGT. V lost 0 bases to trimming and J lost 4 bases; unmatched junction nucleotides: 2. The CDR3 consists of 15 residues. In DNA, the CDR3 is TGTGCCAGCAGTGAAGCTAGCGGGGTTTACAATGAGCAGTTCTTC. Translating gives CASSEASGVYNEQFF.

This clonotype was seen only a few times. This sequence joins TRBV6-1 and TRBJ2-7; possible D gene TRBD1, 8 bases. Trimming cost V 7 bases and J 2 bases, with 18 bases left between them. The V gene's germline CDR1 is MNHNS and CDR2 SASEGT. The CDR3 spans 15 residues. The CDR3 loop reads CASMGGTGRTYEQYF. CDR3 nucleotides: TGTGCCAGCATGGGGGGGACAGGACGGACCTACGAGCAGTACTTC.

This clonotype has ten or more counts. CDR3 residues: CASSLVGTGPSYNEQFF. CDR3 DNA sequence: TGTGCCAGCAGCTTAGTGGGGACAGGACCCTCCTACAATGAGCAGTTCTTC. The rearrangement uses TRBV11-3 and TRBJ2-1; TRBD1 aligns across 8 bases. CDR1 is SGHNT and CDR2 is YENEEA in the germline V gene. V was pared by 1 base and J by 0 bases, with 5 bases of the junction left unmatched. This CDR3 contains 17 residues.

The table lists this clonotype with a few counts. The chain carries TRBV14 and TRBJ2-3; D ambiguous. Looked up from germline, CDR1 is SGHDN and CDR2 is FVKESK. This CDR3 region has 13 residues. Trimming shortened V by 1 base and J by 4 bases, and 6 bases separated the two germline ends. CDR3 sequence reads: CASSQVSADTQYF. CDR3 nucleotide sequence: TGTGCCAGCAGCCAAGTATCGGCAGATACGCAGTATTTT.

This clonotype was picked up a small number of times. The J gene is TRBJ2-1, the V gene TRBV5-1, with D tentatively TRBD1 (6 bases). CDR1 and CDR2 (germline): SGHRS, YFSETQ. Trimming cost V 8 bases and J 8 bases, with 17 bases left between them. This CDR3 has 13 residues. The CDR3: CASYRVLHDEQFF. The CDR3 DNA reads as TGCGCCAGTTACAGGGTCCTACATGATGAGCAGTTCTTC.

Of note for this clonotype: Being one base from a much bigger clone, this may be a read error. The chain joins TRBV28 to TRBJ2-4; D gene uncertain. CDR3 length: 13 residues. Germline V lookup: CDR1 MDHEN, CDR2 SYDVKM. The CDR3 nucleotides read TGTGCCAGCACTAAATTAGCCAACAACATTCAGTACTTC. This encodes CASTKLANNIQYF.

The chain is built from TRBV6-5 and TRBJ2-2, with 7 bases that match TRBD2. V gave up 3 bases and J gave up 4 bases; unmatched junction bases: 5. The CDR3 sequence is 15 residues long. Germline V gene lookup returns CDR1 MNHEY and CDR2 SVGAGI. The CDR3 DNA is TGTGCCAGCAGTTATCGGCGGGGGTGCACCGGGGAGCTGTTTTTT. This codes for CASSYRRGCTGELFF.

The chain is built from TRBV7-2 and TRBJ2-7, with 10 nucleotides matching TRBD2. V gave up 3 bases and J gave up 1 base; unmatched junction bases: 9. From germline, CDR1 is SGHTA and CDR2 FQGNSA. This CDR3 contains 17 residues. The CDR3: CASSLQLTSGISYEQYF. The CDR3 DNA is TGTGCCAGCAGCTTGCAGCTCACTAGCGGGATTTCCTACGAGCAGTACTTC.

This clonotype was observed a few times. The rearrangement uses TRBV25-1 and TRBJ2-7; 9 nucleotides agree with TRBD2. V dropped 4 bases and J dropped 5; count of bases not matched to a gene: 12. Germline V CDR1 and CDR2: MGHDK, SYGVNS. The CDR3 is 16 residues long. This chain's CDR3 is CASSGIRAGGINEQYF. CDR3 bases: TGTGCCAGCAGTGGGATACGAGCGGGGGGAATCAACGAGCAGTACTTC.

This clonotype was detected many times. This chain links TRBV12-3 or TRBV12-4 with TRBJ2-1; D possibly uses TRBD1 or TRBD2 (5 bases each). The length of the CDR3 is 13 residues. Trimming pared 6 bases from V and 5 bases from J, leaving 11 bases between. The CDR3 loop reads CASSLRDHNEQFF. DNA of the CDR3: TGTGCCAGCAGCCTCCGGGACCACAATGAGCAGTTCTTC.

This clonotype was observed many times. V usage is TRBV6-5 and J usage is TRBJ2-7; 9 positions match TRBD2. V lost 3 bases, J lost 1 base, and 1 base stayed unmatched. There are 14 residues in the CDR3. Looked up from germline, CDR1 is MNHEY and CDR2 is SVGAGI. For the CDR3, the DNA is TGTGCCAGCAGTTATAGCGGGGGTTCCTACGAGCAGTACGTC. Its protein is CASSYSGGSYEQYV.

The genes are TRBV12-3 or TRBV12-4 and TRBJ2-3; 7 nucleotides line up with TRBD2. J lost 2 bases, V lost 2 bases, and 7 bases had no gene match. The CDR3 covers 16 residues. CDR3 nucleotide sequence: TGTGCCAGCAGTTTATCGGGGAGGGGATACACAGATACGCAGTATTTT. Translating it yields CASSLSGRGYTDTQYF.

The J gene is TRBJ1-2, the V gene TRBV20-1; TRBD1 aligns across 10 bases. This CDR3 is 14 amino acids long. The germline gives CDR1 DFQATT, CDR2 SNEGSKA (reference sequence). Trimming took 1 base from V and 9 from J; bases not matched to a gene: 8. The CDR3 protein is CSARVPGTGESYTF. The CDR3 DNA follows: TGCAGTGCTAGAGTTCCCGGGACAGGGGAAAGCTACACCTTC.

The chain employs TRBV3-1 and TRBJ1-1, with D perhaps TRBD1 (5 bases). CDR1 is LGHDT, CDR2 YNNKEL, per germline (reference sequence). CDR3 size: 14 residues. V lost 1 base, J lost 7 bases, and 13 bases lay in between. In DNA, the CDR3 is TGTGCCAGCAGCCAAGCAGGACACCTAAATGAAGCTTTCTTT. Translation gives CASSQAGHLNEAFF.

A few counts support this clonotype. The CDR3 DNA is TGTGCCAGCAGTTACGGGGGAAGCCATGGCAATGAGCAGTTCTTC. Translation gives CASSYGGSHGNEQFF. The gene calls are TRBV6-5 and TRBJ2-1, with D perhaps given as TRBD1 or TRBD2 (5 bases each). Germline CDR1 and CDR2: MNHEY and SVGAGI. Deletions cut 2 bases from V and 6 bases from J, with 14 bases between. The CDR3 totals 15 residues.

The V gene is TRBV12-3 or TRBV12-4, the J gene TRBJ1-3; TRBD1 matches at 8 bases. This CDR3 has 20 amino acids. V was clipped by 6 bases and J by 0 bases; unmatched bases: 19. The CDR3 reads CASSPPVDRVTPFSGNTIYF. The CDR3, as DNA: TGTGCCAGCAGCCCGCCCGTGGACAGGGTAACCCCCTTCTCTGGAAACACCATATATTTT.

This clonotype came up many times. CDR3 residues: CSVDRQASGNTIYF. For the CDR3, the DNA is TGCAGCGTTGATCGACAGGCCTCTGGAAACACCATATATTTT. This chain uses TRBV29-1 with TRBJ1-3; perhaps TRBD1 as D (6 bases). Trimming stripped 3 bases from V and 0 bases from J, with 9 bases between. The CDR3 length is 14 residues. Germline CDR1 SQVTM, CDR2 ANQGSEA.

This clonotype was picked up many times. The rearrangement links TRBV28 to TRBJ1-6; 7 nucleotides match TRBD1. Germline-derived CDR1 and CDR2 are MDHEN and SYDVKM. This CDR3 is 14 amino acids long. The V and J ends lost 6 bases and 5 bases, in that order; junction bases with no gene match: 4. CDR3 DNA: TGTGCCAGCAGCGACAGGGCTAATAATTCACCCCTCCACTTT. Protein product: CASSDRANNSPLHF.